One and the same sample provided the 22 T cell receptor beta chains below, sequenced in a study of blood T cells in healthy people across ages. Combining a sample-barcoded 5' primer with a J-beta primer mix, a second PCR ran for about 6 to 11 cycles. TCRdb ran MiXCR on the 5' RACE reads and lists one entry per CDR3 protein. The sample records hundreds of thousands of distinct CDR3 sequences, more than 20% being singletons. The sample also formed part of further work on T cells of mothers and their children.

Sequenced sample: blood. Receptors were obtained from a boy between 5 and 17 years old in good health.

This chain links TRBV27 with TRBJ2-5; D gene ambiguous. Between the trimmed V and J ends, which lost 5 bases and 5 bases, there was a span of 18 bases. This CDR3 has 15 amino acids. Germline V lookup: CDR1 MNHEY, CDR2 SMNVEV (reference sequence). CDR3 residues: CASSPGLGRQETQYF. The CDR3 coding sequence is TGTGCCAGCAGTCCCGGGCTAGGCAGGCAGGAGACCCAGTACTTC.

V usage is TRBV12-3 or TRBV12-4 and J usage is TRBJ1-2; D call uncertain. V was trimmed by 5 bases and J by 2 bases, leaving 15 bases between them. This CDR3 is built from 15 residues. The CDR3, as DNA: TGTGCCAGCAGTCCCCTCGTAAGGCCCAACTATGGCTACACCTTC. Amino acids: CASSPLVRPNYGYTF.

This clonotype was observed a few times. The chain uses TRBV20-1 and TRBJ2-5, with 8 bases aligning to TRBD2. Looked up from germline, CDR1 is DFQATT and CDR2 is SNEGSKA (reference sequence). Trimming took 2 bases from V and 5 from J; bases not matched to a gene: 22. CDR3 length: 19 amino acids. CDR3 coding DNA: TGCAGTGCTAGACCGGCGTCGTGGGTCCCTGGACTAGCAGAGGAGACCCAGTACTTC. This codes for CSARPASWVPGLAEETQYF.

This clonotype was seen more than once but under ten times. The chain carries TRBV20-1 and TRBJ2-5; 9 nucleotides agree with TRBD2. The germline V gene has CDR1 DFQATT and CDR2 SNEGSKA (reference sequence). With V trimmed by 4 bases and J by 4 bases, 10 bases remained unmatched. The CDR3 contains 15 residues. The CDR3 coding sequence is TGCAGTGCTAAAGGGGAAGCGGGGGGTCGAGAGACCCAGTACTTC. Translating it yields CSAKGEAGGRETQYF.

V usage is TRBV6-2 or TRBV6-3 and J usage is TRBJ2-1; the D gene is possibly TRBD2 (6 bases). The CDR3 has 14 amino acids. V was trimmed by 6 bases and J by 10 bases, leaving 19 bases between them. Per the germline V gene, CDR1 is MNHEY and CDR2 is SVGEGT. Written as DNA, the CDR3 is TGTGCCAGCAGCAACCAACGTTGGGGGGAAGAGCAGTTCTTC. This encodes CASSNQRWGEEQFF.

The chain couples TRBV10-3 to TRBJ2-5, with D possibly matching TRBD2 (6 bases). The end of the DNA aligns better with TRBJ2-1, so the J call may be wrong. This CDR3 spans 16 amino acids. Per germline, CDR1 ENHRY and CDR2 SYGVKD. This CDR3 reads CAISGGDVGTWNEQFF. CDR3 DNA: TGTGCCATCAGTGGGGGGGACGTTGGAACGTGGAATGAGCAGTTCTTC.

This clonotype was found a few times. The chain employs TRBV20-1 and TRBJ2-1; 10 bases are shared with TRBD2. J lost 0 bases, V lost 1 base, and 9 bases had no gene match. The CDR3 extends over 18 amino acids. Germline V gene lookup returns CDR1 DFQATT and CDR2 SNEGSKA (reference sequence). The CDR3 loop reads CSARVVSGGQSSYNEQFF. CDR3 in DNA: TGCAGTGCTAGAGTCGTTAGCGGGGGGCAGAGCTCCTACAATGAGCAGTTCTTC.

V is TRBV12-3 or TRBV12-4 and J is TRBJ2-7; TRBD2 is a possible D gene (6 bases). Trimming left V 6 bases short and J 8 bases short, with 17 bases between. This CDR3 spans 13 amino acids. This CDR3 is CASSPGLSTKQYF. CDR3 sequence (DNA): TGTGCCAGCAGCCCCGGACTATCTACCAAGCAGTACTTC.

This clonotype has more than one count but fewer than ten. V usage is TRBV7-2 and J usage is TRBJ2-7; D is perhaps TRBD1 or TRBD2 (5 bases each). This CDR3 comprises 14 residues. With 5 bases removed from V and 6 bases from J, the gap between germline ends came to 17 bases. In germline, CDR1 is SGHTA, CDR2 FQGNSA. Here the CDR3 DNA reads TGTGCCAGCAGCCCCTGGGGGTCTGGTCGCGAGCAGTACTTC. Its protein is CASSPWGSGREQYF.

V is TRBV12-3 or TRBV12-4 and J is TRBJ2-3, with 7 bases aligning to TRBD1. Trimming cost V 7 bases and J 6 bases; bases outside gene matches: 16. CDR3 size: 16 residues. The CDR3 reads CASNPTDRVRVDTQYF. The CDR3 nucleotides read TGTGCCAGCAACCCCACTGACAGGGTGCGCGTGGATACGCAGTATTTT.

A remark on this clonotype: The missing conserved phenylalanine or tryptophan at the end of this CDR3 makes a read error likely. The genes are TRBV15 and TRBJ1-1; D is ambiguous. CDR3 length: 16 amino acids. V was cut by 0 bases and J by 0 bases, with 11 bases left in between. Germline CDR1 reads LNHNV; CDR2 reads YYDKDF (reference sequence). DNA for the CDR3: TGTGCCACCAGCAGAGATAGAGACTTGCTGAACACTGAAGCTTTCCTT. It translates to CATSRDRDLLNTEAFL.

The chain uses TRBV27 and TRBJ2-3, with no clear D. Deletions cut 1 base from V and 0 bases from J, with 11 bases between. The germline gives CDR1 MNHEY, CDR2 SMNVEV (reference sequence). The CDR3 covers 16 residues. CDR3 in amino acids: CASSLWVTGSTDTQYF. Written as DNA, the CDR3 is TGTGCCAGCAGTTTATGGGTGACTGGTAGCACAGATACGCAGTATTTT.

The V and J genes are TRBV24-1 and TRBJ2-5; 11 bases match TRBD2. V gave up 2 bases and J gave up 5 bases; unmatched junction bases: 12. The CDR3 is 18 residues long. CDR1 and CDR2 (germline): KGHDR, SFDVKD. CDR3 in amino acids: CATSDSSPLTSGVETQYF. DNA of the CDR3: TGTGCCACCAGTGATTCTTCACCCTTGACTAGCGGGGTTGAGACCCAGTACTTC.

The CDR3 here is CSARDTSGITDTQYF. CDR3 DNA: TGCAGTGCTAGAGATACTAGCGGGATCACAGATACGCAGTATTTT. V usage is TRBV20-1 and J usage is TRBJ2-3; 10 bases align to TRBD2. Germline CDR1 DFQATT, CDR2 SNEGSKA (reference sequence). The CDR3 has 15 residues. V was pared by 0 bases and J by 2 bases, with 2 bases of the junction left unmatched.

This clonotype was seen ten or more times. The rearrangement joins TRBV29-1 to TRBJ2-5; TRBD1 matches 7 bases. The V segment lost 6 bases and the J segment 1 base; nucleotides outside the gene matches: 8. This CDR3 contains 14 residues. Germline loops: CDR1 SQVTM, CDR2 ANQGSEA. The CDR3 DNA reads as TGCAGCGTGGCCGCGAGGGACAGCCAAGAGACCCAGTACTTC. Protein sequence: CSVAARDSQETQYF.

This clonotype has more than one count but fewer than ten. V usage is TRBV5-1 and J usage is TRBJ2-2; 7 bases map to TRBD1. Looked up from germline, CDR1 is SGHRS and CDR2 is YFSETQ. The CDR3 is made up of 17 amino acids. Losses at the gene ends were 3 bases for V and 0 bases for J; bases not matched to a gene: 8. The CDR3 nucleotides are TGCGCCAGCAGCTCACCCCAGGGGGAAGCGAACACCGGGGAGCTGTTTTTT. It translates to CASSSPQGEANTGELFF.

This clonotype was seen a handful of times. This sequence joins TRBV7-9 and TRBJ1-1; 7 bases line up with TRBD1. In germline, CDR1 is SEHNR, CDR2 FQNEAQ (reference sequence). The trim removed 8 bases at V and 4 bases at J, leaving 10 bases unmatched. The length of the CDR3 is 14 residues. This chain's CDR3 is CASFPPQGITEAFF. The CDR3 DNA is TGTGCCAGCTTCCCCCCACAGGGGATCACTGAAGCTTTCTTT.

This clonotype turned up a few times. The chain carries TRBV6-2 or TRBV6-3 and TRBJ2-4; D remains unclear. The CDR3 is 16 amino acids. V shed 6 bases and J shed 0 bases, with 15 bases lying between them. Germline V gene sequence: CDR1 MNHEY, CDR2 SVGEGT. The CDR3: CASRGSILQAKNIQYF. The CDR3, as DNA: TGTGCCAGCAGGGGATCAATCTTACAAGCCAAAAACATTCAGTACTTC.

The sample holds a few counts of this clonotype. J is TRBJ1-5 and V is TRBV7-2; D is unclear. V gave up 4 bases and J gave up 3 bases, with 10 bases separating them. The CDR3 has 14 amino acids. Germline loops: CDR1 SGHTA, CDR2 FQGNSA. The CDR3 region is CASSSLGVNQPQHF. In DNA form, the CDR3 reads TGTGCCAGCAGCTCACTCGGGGTCAATCAGCCCCAGCATTTT.

In its sample, this clonotype was seen a few times. The chain couples TRBV11-3 to TRBJ2-1, with D perhaps matching TRBD1 or TRBD2 (5 bases each). Trimming pared 3 bases from V and 0 bases from J, leaving 15 bases between. The CDR3 contains 17 residues. Germline V gives CDR1 SGHNT, CDR2 YENEEA. CDR3 sequence: CASSLGPGPSSYNEQFF. The CDR3 DNA is TGTGCCAGCAGCTTGGGACCGGGACCAAGCTCCTACAATGAGCAGTTCTTC.

This chain links TRBV7-2 with TRBJ1-1; possibly TRBD1 for D (6 bases). Trimming cost V 5 bases and J 4 bases, with 11 bases left between them. The CDR3 consists of 13 residues. CDR1 and CDR2 (germline): SGHTA, FQGNSA. The CDR3 DNA follows: TGTGCCAGCAGCGCACAGGGATCCACTGAAGCTTTCTTT. This encodes CASSAQGSTEAFF.

The chain carries TRBV6-2 or TRBV6-3 and TRBJ2-1; D is perhaps TRBD1 or TRBD2 (5 bases each). CDR1 is MNHEY and CDR2 is SVGEGT in the germline V gene. V lost 0 bases, J lost 8 bases, and 14 bases lay in between. CDR3 size: 15 residues. The chain's CDR3 is CASSYSGRRRDEQFF. In nucleotides, the CDR3 is TGTGCCAGCAGTTACTCGGGACGCCGTCGCGATGAGCAGTTCTTC.